The TCR beta chain under discussion was sequenced for a study of blood T cell repertoires in COVID-19. CDR1 is KGHDR and CDR2 is SFDVKD in the germline V gene. The CDR3 is 14 amino acids. Unmatched junction bases numbered 4, after V lost 4 bases and J lost 4 bases. Profiling relied on immunoSEQ multiplex PCR, and the TCRdb table lists in-frame clones only, not all of them. In the table there are about 130,000 clones, over 85% of which are singletons. The clonotype originates from a man aged 45-65 years with active COVID-19. The chain recombines TRBV24-1 with TRBJ2-3; 7 nucleotides line up with TRBD1. Sequenced sample: peripheral blood. CDR3 in amino acids: CATSDPRGPDTQYF. In DNA form, the CDR3 reads TGTGCCACCAGTGACCCGAGGGGGCCAGATACGCAGTATTTT.